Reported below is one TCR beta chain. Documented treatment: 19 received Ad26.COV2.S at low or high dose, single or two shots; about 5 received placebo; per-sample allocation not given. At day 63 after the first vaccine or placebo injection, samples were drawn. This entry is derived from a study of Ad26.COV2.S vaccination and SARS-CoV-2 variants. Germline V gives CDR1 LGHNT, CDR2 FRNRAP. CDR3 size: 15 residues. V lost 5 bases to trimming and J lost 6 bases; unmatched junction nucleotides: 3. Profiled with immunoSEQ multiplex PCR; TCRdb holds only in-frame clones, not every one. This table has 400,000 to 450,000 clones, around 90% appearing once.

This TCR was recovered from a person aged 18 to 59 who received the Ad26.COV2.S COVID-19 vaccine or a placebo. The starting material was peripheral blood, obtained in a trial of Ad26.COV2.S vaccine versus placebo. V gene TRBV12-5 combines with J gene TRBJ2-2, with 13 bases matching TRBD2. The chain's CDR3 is CASGIGLAGAGELFF. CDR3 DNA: TGTGCTAGTGGTATCGGACTAGCGGGAGCCGGGGAGCTGTTTTTT.